This passage covers 7 T cell receptor beta chains from one sample sequenced in a study of shared clonotypes between healthy human individuals. The table came from immunoSEQ multiplex PCR; TCRdb's copy has only in-frame clones and leaves some out. The sample lists around 600,000 clones, about 97% occurring once. Sequenced sample: naive CD4+ T cells sorted from blood. The subset here: CD45RA+ positively selected. The receptor set was obtained from a young woman in good health.

The chain recombines TRBV19 with TRBJ2-5, with 8 positions matching TRBD2. After removal of 6 bases from V and 5 bases from J, the junction contained 8 bases not matched to a gene. Per germline, CDR1 LNHDA and CDR2 SQIVND (reference sequence). The CDR3 is 14 residues long. The CDR3 sequence: CASRLRTSMETQYF. CDR3 nucleotides: TGTGCCAGTAGGCTAAGGACTAGCATGGAGACCCAGTACTTC.

This chain uses TRBV7-9 with TRBJ2-1, with 13 bases lining up with TRBD2. V dropped 3 bases and J dropped 7; count of bases not matched to a gene: 3. The length of the CDR3 is 15 residues. The germline V gene encodes CDR1 SEHNR and CDR2 FQNEAQ (reference sequence). CDR3 coding DNA: TGTGCCAGCAGCTTCGGACTAGCGGGAGTTAATGAGCAGTTCTTC. Translating it yields CASSFGLAGVNEQFF.

The chain links TRBV14 to TRBJ2-3; D ambiguous. CDR1 is SGHDN and CDR2 is FVKESK in the germline V gene. V lost 5 bases to trimming and J lost 6 bases, with 6 bases between them. CDR3 length: 11 residues. CDR3 sequence (DNA): TGTGCCAGCAGCAAAGTGGATACGCAGTATTTT. It encodes CASSKVDTQYF.

This clone was seen just once. The J gene is TRBJ1-5, the V gene TRBV30, with D possibly matching TRBD1 (6 bases). Trimming removed 5 bases at V and 2 bases at J, with 13 bases between. CDR1 and CDR2 from the germline V gene are GTSNPN and SVGIG (reference sequence). This CDR3 has 14 amino acids. The CDR3 bases are TGTGCCTGGTCAGGGGTTAGGGGCAATCAGCCCCAGCATTTT. This gives the protein CAWSGVRGNQPQHF.

The J gene is TRBJ1-4, the V gene TRBV11-2, with D unresolved. With 4 bases removed from V and 0 bases from J, the gap between germline ends came to 9 bases. There are 15 residues in the CDR3. Germline CDR1 SGHAT, CDR2 FQNNGV. CDR3 region: CASSWAGPTNEKLFF. The CDR3 nucleotides read TGTGCCAGCAGCTGGGCCGGACCAACTAATGAAAAACTGTTTTTT.

V and J are TRBV4-1 and TRBJ2-3, with 7 bases fitting TRBD2. V lost 4 bases and J lost 10; bases outside the gene matches: 14. The V gene's germline CDR1 is MGHRA and CDR2 YSYEKL. CDR3 size: 15 residues. This CDR3 reads CASSPLAEGLRSQYF. DNA of the CDR3: TGCGCCAGCAGCCCCCTAGCGGAGGGGCTTCGGTCGCAGTATTTT.

The chain is built from TRBV28 and TRBJ2-7; 9 bases line up with TRBD1. This CDR3 spans 15 amino acids. J lost 6 bases, V lost 2 bases, and 8 bases had no gene match. Germline V gene data show CDR1 as MDHEN and CDR2 as SYDVKM. CDR3 sequence reads: CASSLTGQGSSEQYF. The CDR3 DNA follows: TGTGCCAGCAGTTTAACGGGACAGGGTAGCTCCGAGCAGTACTTC.